A selection of T cell receptor beta chains follows, all from one sample in a study of patients and donors after allogeneic stem cell transplantation. TCRdb reanalysed the RT-PCR reads using MiXCR and keeps one entry per CDR3 protein. The sample has 160,000 or so distinct CDR3 sequences, 24% seen once; the top ten hold 20% to 30%. The sample consisted of blood, either unsorted or a sorted T cell fraction (not recorded which). The receptors come from a human donor who was either an allogeneic HSCT recipient or a stem cell or donor lymphocyte infusion donor (not recorded which). It is not recorded whose cells these are; they may come from a transplant donor. CDR3s include the opening cysteine and the closing phenylalanine or tryptophan. Fields, in order: D gene, J gene, clone size, V gene, CDR3 DNA, CDR3 protein. D genes are given only for firm matches. Clone size, where shown, is once, few, many, or a class for clones that have expanded.

d_call: TRBD1; j_call: TRBJ1-1; clone_size: NA; v_call: TRBV12-3/TRBV12-4; cdr3_nt: TGTGCCAGCAGCAGGGGGCGGGAAGCTTTCTTT; cdr3_aa: CASSRGREAFF
d_call: TRBD1; j_call: TRBJ1-5; clone_size: NA; v_call: TRBV29-1; cdr3_nt: TGCAGCGTGGGGACAGACCTCGTTCAGCCCCAGCATTTT; cdr3_aa: CSVGTDLVQPQHF
d_call: NA; j_call: TRBJ2-3; clone_size: few; v_call: TRBV29-1; cdr3_nt: TGCAGCGTTGATAAGGCAGCAACTAGCACAGATACGCAGTATTTT; cdr3_aa: CSVDKAATSTDTQYF
d_call: NA; j_call: TRBJ2-2; clone_size: NA; v_call: TRBV7-2; cdr3_nt: TGTGCCAGCAGTAGCATCACCGGGGAGCTGTTTTTT; cdr3_aa: CASSSITGELFF
d_call: NA; j_call: TRBJ1-4; clone_size: NA; v_call: TRBV4-3; cdr3_nt: TGCGCCAGCAGCCCCCGGGGGGTCAGTAATGAAAAACTGTTTTTT; cdr3_aa: CASSPRGVSNEKLFF
d_call: TRBD1; j_call: TRBJ2-2; clone_size: few; v_call: TRBV29-1; cdr3_nt: TGCAGCGTTCCGGTTAGGGGGCGAATGGACACCGGGGAGCTGTTTTTT; cdr3_aa: CSVPVRGRMDTGELFF
d_call: NA; j_call: TRBJ2-1; clone_size: NA; v_call: TRBV3-1; cdr3_nt: TGTGCCAGCAGCCAAGATATCGGGGACGAGGGGTTCTTC; cdr3_aa: CASSQDIGDEGFF
d_call: NA; j_call: TRBJ2-2; clone_size: NA; v_call: TRBV7-2; cdr3_nt: TGTGCCAGCAGCTTAACCGGACAGAACACCGGGGAGCTGTTTTTT; cdr3_aa: CASSLTGQNTGELFF
d_call: TRBD1; j_call: TRBJ1-1; clone_size: NA; v_call: TRBV20-1; cdr3_nt: TGCAGTGCGTTAACCAGGGACAGGGGGCATCATAGGAACACTGAAGCTTTCTTT; cdr3_aa: CSALTRDRGHHRNTEAFF
d_call: NA; j_call: TRBJ2-7; clone_size: once; v_call: TRBV29-1; cdr3_nt: TGCAGCGCAAGGGACTGGAAGTCCTACGAGCAGTACTTC; cdr3_aa: CSARDWKSYEQYF
d_call: TRBD2; j_call: TRBJ2-1; clone_size: NA; v_call: TRBV7-9; cdr3_nt: TGTGCCAGCAGATTCCTTAGCGGGAGGAACTACAATGAGCAGTTCTTC; cdr3_aa: CASRFLSGRNYNEQFF
d_call: TRBD2; j_call: TRBJ2-7; clone_size: few; v_call: TRBV4-2; cdr3_nt: TGTGCCAGCAGCCAAGATTTCGGACTAGACTCCTACGAGCAGTACTTC; cdr3_aa: CASSQDFGLDSYEQYF
d_call: NA; j_call: TRBJ2-3; clone_size: few; v_call: TRBV14; cdr3_nt: TGTGCCAGCAGCCATAGCGGCACAGATACGCAGTATTTT; cdr3_aa: CASSHSGTDTQYF
d_call: NA; j_call: TRBJ1-1; clone_size: many; v_call: TRBV20-1; cdr3_nt: TGCAGTGCTTTAAGTATAAGGGAAAATGAAGCTTTCTTT; cdr3_aa: CSALSIRENEAFF
d_call: NA; j_call: TRBJ1-6; clone_size: NA; v_call: TRBV11-2; cdr3_nt: TGTGCCAGCAGCTTAGATAGCGGGACACCCCTCCACTTT; cdr3_aa: CASSLDSGTPLHF
d_call: NA; j_call: TRBJ2-7; clone_size: few; v_call: TRBV12-3/TRBV12-4; cdr3_nt: TGTGCCAGCACCCTCGCACTAGCAGTAGAGCAGTACTTC; cdr3_aa: CASTLALAVEQYF
d_call: TRBD2; j_call: TRBJ2-3; clone_size: NA; v_call: TRBV9; cdr3_nt: TGTGCCAGCAGCCCCACTAGCGGTCCAGATACGCAGTATTTT; cdr3_aa: CASSPTSGPDTQYF
d_call: NA; j_call: TRBJ1-5; clone_size: many; v_call: TRBV5-1; cdr3_nt: TGCGCCAGCAGCTTGGGGGGCAGCGATCAGCCCCAGCATTTT; cdr3_aa: CASSLGGSDQPQHF
d_call: TRBD1; j_call: TRBJ1-5; clone_size: NA; v_call: TRBV6-2/TRBV6-3; cdr3_nt: TGTGCCAGCAGTTACTCACAGGGGACGAATAGCAATCAGCCCCAGCATTTT; cdr3_aa: CASSYSQGTNSNQPQHF
d_call: NA; j_call: TRBJ2-3; clone_size: NA; v_call: TRBV10-3; cdr3_nt: TGTGCCATCAGTGAAAGACAGCCAGATACGCAGTATTTT; cdr3_aa: CAISERQPDTQYF
d_call: NA; j_call: TRBJ1-3; clone_size: NA; v_call: TRBV30; cdr3_nt: TGTGCCTGGAGCGCCCGGGTGTCTGGAAACACCATATATTTT; cdr3_aa: CAWSARVSGNTIYF
d_call: NA; j_call: TRBJ2-6; clone_size: once; v_call: TRBV7-2; cdr3_nt: TGTGCCAGCAGCTCCGGGAGTGGAAAAGGGGCCAACGTCCTGACTTTC; cdr3_aa: CASSSGSGKGANVLTF
d_call: TRBD2; j_call: TRBJ2-2; clone_size: NA; v_call: TRBV5-1; cdr3_nt: TGCGCCAGCAGCTTACTAGCGGGCCGGAACACCGGGGAGCTGTTTTTT; cdr3_aa: CASSLLAGRNTGELFF
d_call: NA; j_call: TRBJ2-6; clone_size: NA; v_call: TRBV29-1; cdr3_nt: TGCAGCGTCTGGGGGTTGGCTGGGGCCAACGTCCTGACTTTC; cdr3_aa: CSVWGLAGANVLTF
d_call: NA; j_call: TRBJ1-1; clone_size: many; v_call: TRBV6-5; cdr3_nt: TGTGCCAGCAGTCCAACCGGGAGCCAAGGCACTGAAGCTTTCTTT; cdr3_aa: CASSPTGSQGTEAFF
d_call: NA; j_call: TRBJ2-7; clone_size: NA; v_call: TRBV4-2; cdr3_nt: TGTGCCAGCAGCCATTCACCCGACCCGACCTACGAGCAGTACTTC; cdr3_aa: CASSHSPDPTYEQYF
d_call: NA; j_call: TRBJ2-1; clone_size: few; v_call: TRBV13; cdr3_nt: TGTGCCAGCAGCTTAGATCTTCACTACAATGAGCAGTTCTTC; cdr3_aa: CASSLDLHYNEQFF
d_call: NA; j_call: TRBJ2-7; clone_size: NA; v_call: TRBV19; cdr3_nt: TGTGCCAGTAGTGTCGACAGTTGGGGCTACGAGCAGTACTTC; cdr3_aa: CASSVDSWGYEQYF
d_call: NA; j_call: TRBJ2-5; clone_size: NA; v_call: TRBV5-1; cdr3_nt: TGCGCCAGCAGCTCGATTTCAGGGGAGGAGACCCAGTACTTC; cdr3_aa: CASSSISGEETQYF
d_call: NA; j_call: TRBJ2-1; clone_size: NA; v_call: TRBV6-5; cdr3_nt: TGTGCCAGCAGCCCGACCATCTCCCCCAACAATGAGCAGTTCTTC; cdr3_aa: CASSPTISPNNEQFF
d_call: NA; j_call: TRBJ2-2; clone_size: NA; v_call: TRBV29-1; cdr3_nt: TGCAGCGTTTTACCGATGAACACCGGGGAGCTGTTTTTT; cdr3_aa: CSVLPMNTGELFF
d_call: TRBD2; j_call: TRBJ2-7; clone_size: NA; v_call: TRBV6-2/TRBV6-3; cdr3_nt: TGTGCCAGCAGTTTGCTGACTAGCGGGAATACCTACGAGCAGTACTTC; cdr3_aa: CASSLLTSGNTYEQYF
d_call: TRBD2; j_call: TRBJ2-5; clone_size: NA; v_call: TRBV6-5; cdr3_nt: TGTGCCAGCAGAGACGCGGGGGGGCAGGCGACCCAGTACTTC; cdr3_aa: CASRDAGGQATQYF
d_call: NA; j_call: TRBJ1-2; clone_size: NA; v_call: TRBV7-4; cdr3_nt: TGTGCCAGCAGCCCCGGGGACCTTCGTTCGAACGGTTATGGCTACACCTTC; cdr3_aa: CASSPGDLRSNGYGYTF
d_call: TRBD2; j_call: TRBJ2-7; clone_size: few; v_call: TRBV20-1; cdr3_nt: TGCAGTGCCATTCACCCGGGCGGGGGGTTCTACGAGCAGTACTTC; cdr3_aa: CSAIHPGGGFYEQYF
d_call: NA; j_call: TRBJ2-1; clone_size: NA; v_call: TRBV7-3; cdr3_nt: TGTGCCAGCAGCTTAATCTCGGGATCGATCAATGAGCAGTTCTTC; cdr3_aa: CASSLISGSINEQFF
d_call: NA; j_call: TRBJ2-5; clone_size: NA; v_call: TRBV4-3; cdr3_nt: TGCGCCAGCAGCCAAGATAGGTGGTACCAAGAGACCCAGTACTTC; cdr3_aa: CASSQDRWYQETQYF
d_call: NA; j_call: TRBJ2-7; clone_size: NA; v_call: TRBV12-3/TRBV12-4; cdr3_nt: TGTGCCGGCAGCCGCTTGGGGGCGGTGTCGAACGAGCAGTACTTC; cdr3_aa: CAGSRLGAVSNEQYF
d_call: NA; j_call: TRBJ1-5; clone_size: many; v_call: TRBV29-1; cdr3_nt: TGCAGCGTTGGCCCTGGGAGAAATCAGCCCCAGCATTTT; cdr3_aa: CSVGPGRNQPQHF
d_call: NA; j_call: TRBJ2-4; clone_size: few; v_call: TRBV3-1; cdr3_nt: TGTGCCAGCAGCCAAGAAGTCAAAAACATTCAGTACTTC; cdr3_aa: CASSQEVKNIQYF
d_call: NA; j_call: TRBJ1-3; clone_size: few; v_call: TRBV4-2; cdr3_nt: TGTGCCAGCAGCCAAGTGTACCCTTCTGGAAACACCATATATTTT; cdr3_aa: CASSQVYPSGNTIYF
d_call: NA; j_call: TRBJ1-3; clone_size: NA; v_call: TRBV27; cdr3_nt: TGTGCCAGCAGTTCCCGGACAGACTCTGGAAACACCATATATTTT; cdr3_aa: CASSSRTDSGNTIYF
d_call: NA; j_call: TRBJ1-1; clone_size: few; v_call: TRBV5-1; cdr3_nt: TGCGCCAGCAGCTTGGAGGCAGGCTTTGCTGAAGCTTTCTTT; cdr3_aa: CASSLEAGFAEAFF
d_call: NA; j_call: TRBJ1-3; clone_size: NA; v_call: TRBV20-1; cdr3_nt: TGCAGTGCTAGAGTGGGAGGCACGCGTTCTGGAAACACCATATATTTT; cdr3_aa: CSARVGGTRSGNTIYF
d_call: NA; j_call: TRBJ2-2; clone_size: NA; v_call: TRBV4-1; cdr3_nt: TGCGCCAGCAGCCAAGGCCGAAGGACAATAAGGAACACCGGGGAGCTGTTTTTT; cdr3_aa: CASSQGRRTIRNTGELFF
d_call: NA; j_call: TRBJ2-1; clone_size: few; v_call: TRBV9; cdr3_nt: TGTGCCAGCAGCGTAGGTTGGAACAATGAGCAGTTCTTC; cdr3_aa: CASSVGWNNEQFF
d_call: NA; j_call: TRBJ2-5; clone_size: NA; v_call: TRBV7-6; cdr3_nt: TGTGCCAGCAGCTTATACAGCCAAGAGACCCAGTACTTC; cdr3_aa: CASSLYSQETQYF
d_call: NA; j_call: TRBJ2-1; clone_size: NA; v_call: TRBV7-9; cdr3_nt: TGTGCCAGCAGCTTAGATTCGCGGGGTCTGGACTCGGAGCAGTTCTTC; cdr3_aa: CASSLDSRGLDSEQFF